A single sample is the source of the 22 T cell receptor beta chains below, sequenced in a study of radiotherapy plus CTLA-4 blockade in lung cancer. The method was immunoSEQ multiplex PCR; TCRdb's version includes in-frame clones alone and lacks a portion of them. The repertoire consists of more than 55,000 clones, with 70% to 85% occurring once and the leading ten covering about 15%. The sequencing here drew on peripheral blood, taken from a patient treated with radiotherapy plus ipilimumab. The receptors derive from a human donor with non-small cell lung cancer who had a complete response to radiotherapy plus ipilimumab.

The chain joins TRBV5-4 to TRBJ2-1; 13 bases agree with TRBD2. From germline, CDR1 is SGHNT and CDR2 YYREEE (reference sequence). With V trimmed by 4 bases and J by 7 bases, 8 bases remained unmatched. The CDR3 runs to 16 residues. The CDR3 DNA reads as TGTGCCAGCAGCCCAGGGACTAGCGGGATTTCGAATGAGCAGTTCTTC. This sequence encodes CASSPGTSGISNEQFF.

This chain uses TRBV18 with TRBJ1-4, with D perhaps matching TRBD1 (5 bases). Germline loops: CDR1 KGHSH, CDR2 LQKENI. The CDR3 runs 15 residues. V lost 4 bases, J lost 0 bases, and 9 bases lay in between. CDR3 sequence reads: CASSRGLATNEKLFF. Here the CDR3 DNA reads TGTGCCAGCTCACGGGGCCTTGCAACTAATGAAAAACTGTTTTTT.

The V gene is TRBV19, the J gene TRBJ1-6; 7 nucleotides line up with TRBD1. This CDR3 has 15 amino acids. The germline V gene has CDR1 LNHDA and CDR2 SQIVND (reference sequence). V shed 9 bases and J 5 bases; nucleotides not matched to a gene: 10. The CDR3, as DNA: TGTGCCAGCCGGGACAGTACTATGGATAATTCACCCCTCCACTTT. It encodes CASRDSTMDNSPLHF.

This clone has only a few counts. Other DNA variants within this sample encode the same CDR3. The J gene is TRBJ1-3, the V gene TRBV14; the D is unclear. The CDR3 length is 14 residues. Germline CDR1 reads SGHDN; CDR2 reads FVKESK. V gave up 5 bases and J gave up 0 bases, with 8 bases separating them. This CDR3 is CASSLSNSGNTIYF. For the CDR3, the DNA is TGTGCCAGCAGCTTGTCCAACTCTGGAAACACCATATATTTT.

This clone was detected ten times or more. The CDR3 sequence is CASSLRASEGNEQFF. The CDR3 bases are TGTGCCAGCAGCCTAAGGGCGTCAGAGGGAAATGAGCAGTTCTTC. The chain recombines TRBV2 with TRBJ2-1; tentatively, D is TRBD2 (5 bases). Germline CDR1 reads SNHLY; CDR2 reads FYNNEI. The germline V and J ends were trimmed by 6 bases and 7 bases, with 19 bases remaining between them. The CDR3 loop spans 15 amino acids.

J is TRBJ1-1 and V is TRBV6-5, with D maybe TRBD1 (6 bases). The germline V gene encodes CDR1 MNHEY and CDR2 SVGAGI. Trimming took off 5 bases at V and 0 bases at J, with 13 bases between the two ends. The CDR3 spans 15 residues. For the CDR3, the DNA is TGTGCCAGCAGTCCCGGGACACGAGTGAACACTGAAGCTTTCTTT. As protein: CASSPGTRVNTEAFF.

The V and J genes are TRBV5-1 and TRBJ2-7; D gene uncertain. Trimming removed 0 bases at V and 0 bases at J, with 7 bases between. The germline gives CDR1 SGHRS, CDR2 YFSETQ. The CDR3 totals 14 residues. In nucleotides, the CDR3 is TGCGCCAGCAGCTTGGGGCCAGGCTCCTACGAGCAGTACGTC. It is translated as CASSLGPGSYEQYV.

The chain carries TRBV5-5 and TRBJ2-1, with 12 positions matching TRBD2. The CDR3 sequence is 15 residues long. V lost 4 bases, J lost 6 bases, and 5 bases stayed unmatched. Germline values: CDR1 SGHKS, CDR2 YYEKEE (reference sequence). The CDR3 loop reads CASSISSGRANEQFF. In nucleotides, the CDR3 is TGTGCCAGCAGCATCTCTAGCGGGAGGGCCAATGAGCAGTTCTTC.

The chain couples TRBV9 to TRBJ1-4, with 9 nucleotides matching TRBD1. Looked up from germline, CDR1 is SGDLS and CDR2 is YYNGEE. The CDR3 is 15 residues long. J gave up 7 bases and V 4 bases, and 8 bases lay outside the gene matches. The DNA for the CDR3 is TGTGCCAGCAGCCTAGGACAGGGGAACGGTGAAAAACTGTTTTTT. It specifies CASSLGQGNGEKLFF.

This clone was seen a few times. This chain uses TRBV7-2 with TRBJ1-3; D gene uncertain. Germline CDR1 is SGHTA and CDR2 is FQGNSA. The CDR3 covers 12 residues. Trimming removed 5 bases from V and 7 bases from J, with 9 bases in between. CDR3 region: CASSPGTNTIYF. CDR3 DNA sequence: TGTGCCAGCAGCCCGGGAACCAACACCATATATTTT.

This sequence joins TRBV19 and TRBJ2-1, with 13 positions matching TRBD2. The CDR3 runs to 15 residues. Germline assignment: CDR1 LNHDA and CDR2 SQIVND (reference sequence). The V and J ends lost 6 bases and 7 bases, in that order; junction bases with no gene match: 6. This chain's CDR3 is CASSSTSGRRNEQFF. CDR3 DNA sequence: TGTGCCAGTAGCTCGACTAGCGGGAGGAGAAATGAGCAGTTCTTC.

V and J are TRBV7-9 and TRBJ1-6, with a tentative D call TRBD1 (5 bases). The germline V gene encodes CDR1 SEHNR and CDR2 FQNEAQ (reference sequence). This CDR3 region has 14 residues. V lost 4 bases and J 10 bases, leaving 14 bases between the germline ends. In DNA, the CDR3 is TGTGCCAGCAGCTCACAGGATCACCAATCACCCCTCCACTTT. It codes for CASSSQDHQSPLHF.

This clone was detected a few times. The V call is TRBV10-3, the J call TRBJ1-1, with D unclear. This CDR3 spans 12 amino acids. Germline loops: CDR1 ENHRY, CDR2 SYGVKD. CDR3 DNA sequence: TGTGCGATCGGTGAAGCTAACACTGAAGCTTTCTTT. The encoded protein is CAIGEANTEAFF.

This clone was picked up one time. The CDR3 here is CASSGATSGATYEQYV. CDR3 bases: TGTGCCAGCAGTGGGGCGACTAGCGGGGCTACCTACGAGCAGTACGTC. The rearrangement uses TRBV6-1 and TRBJ2-7; 11 bases align to TRBD2. The germline V gene encodes CDR1 MNHNS and CDR2 SASEGT. This CDR3 region has 16 residues. Losses at the gene ends were 4 bases for V and 2 bases for J; bases not matched to a gene: 7.

The chain carries TRBV5-6 and TRBJ2-7; the D is unclear. CDR1 and CDR2 (germline): SGHDT, YYEEEE. Between the trimmed V and J ends, which lost 2 bases and 0 bases, there was a span of 6 bases. The CDR3 has 13 amino acids. The CDR3 loop is CASSFLDSYEQYV. CDR3 nucleotides: TGTGCCAGCAGCTTTCTAGACTCCTACGAGCAGTACGTC.

In regard to this clone: A far more abundant clone sits one base away, making this likely a read error. This chain connects TRBV7-2 to TRBJ1-2; the D gene is possibly TRBD1 (6 bases). The germline V gene encodes CDR1 SGHTA and CDR2 FQGNSA. The V gene lost 5 bases and the J gene lost 4 bases, with 8 bases spanning the gap. CDR3 length: 12 amino acids. This CDR3 is CASSEQGYGYTF. In nucleotides, the CDR3 is TGTGCCAGCAGCGAACAGGGCTATGGCTACACCTTC.

This chain links TRBV2 with TRBJ2-7, with D unresolved. From germline, CDR1 is SNHLY and CDR2 FYNNEI. V was cut by 7 bases and J by 5 bases, with 12 bases left in between. CDR3 length: 12 amino acids. This CDR3 is CASMVQVDEQYF. The CDR3 bases are TGTGCCAGCATGGTCCAGGTGGACGAGCAGTACTTC.

J is TRBJ2-1 and V is TRBV9, with TRBD1 matching 7 bases. Germline-derived CDR1 and CDR2 are SGDLS and YYNGEE. The J segment lost 0 bases and the V segment lost 0 bases, leaving 12 bases of the junction unmatched. The CDR3 runs 19 residues. The CDR3 region is CASSVGGAGTASSYNEQFF. In DNA, the CDR3 is TGTGCCAGCAGCGTAGGGGGAGCCGGGACAGCCAGCTCCTACAATGAGCAGTTCTTC.

This clone was recorded only once. This chain uses TRBV7-9 with TRBJ1-4, with 8 positions matching TRBD1. Trimming took 2 bases from V and 6 from J; bases not matched to a gene: 11. Germline V gene sequence: CDR1 SEHNR, CDR2 FQNEAQ (reference sequence). CDR3 length: 17 residues. Written as DNA, the CDR3 is TGTGCCAGCAGCTTAAGGTTGGCAGGGGGCATTCATGAAAAACTGTTTTTT. This translates into CASSLRLAGGIHEKLFF.

This clone was seen only once. The junction departs from germline at one end; a sequencing error may be responsible. The CDR3 sequence: CASSSSQGTAYTGAFF. CDR3 coding DNA: TGTGCCAGCAGCTCGAGTCAGGGGACAGCATACACTGGAGCTTTCTTT. The chain links TRBV5-6 to TRBJ1-1; 7 bases match TRBD1. Germline lookup yields CDR1 SGHDT and CDR2 YYEEEE. The CDR3 is made up of 16 amino acids.

This chain uses TRBV6-6 with TRBJ1-5; 7 nucleotides align to TRBD1. CDR1 is MNHNY and CDR2 is SVGAGI in the germline V gene (reference sequence). The CDR3 consists of 14 residues. The J segment lost 5 bases and the V segment lost 2 bases, leaving 3 bases of the junction unmatched. CDR3 amino acids: CASSYEGAHQPQHF. CDR3 in DNA: TGTGCCAGCAGTTACGAGGGGGCTCATCAGCCCCAGCATTTT.

This clone was seen only a few times. Written as DNA, the CDR3 is TGTGCCAGCAGCCAGGGGGGTAGTAATGAAAAACTGTTTTTT. Translating it yields CASSQGGSNEKLFF. The chain links TRBV7-9 to TRBJ1-4, with 7 bases that match TRBD1. The CDR3 totals 14 residues. Germline CDR1 and CDR2: SEHNR and FQNEAQ (reference sequence). The V gene end was trimmed by 5 bases and the J gene end by 4 bases; junction bases not matched to a gene: 4.